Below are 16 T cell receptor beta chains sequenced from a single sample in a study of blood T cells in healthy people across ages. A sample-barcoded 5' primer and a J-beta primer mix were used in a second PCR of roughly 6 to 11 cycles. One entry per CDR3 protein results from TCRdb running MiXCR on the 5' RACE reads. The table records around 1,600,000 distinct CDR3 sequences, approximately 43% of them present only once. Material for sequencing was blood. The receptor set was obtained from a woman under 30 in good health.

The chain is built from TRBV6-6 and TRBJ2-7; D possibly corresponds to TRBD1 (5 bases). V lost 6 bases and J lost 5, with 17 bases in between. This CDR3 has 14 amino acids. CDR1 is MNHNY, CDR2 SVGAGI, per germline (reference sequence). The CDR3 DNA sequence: TGTGCCAGCAGACCAGACAGCTCCTTCAACGAGCAGTACTTC. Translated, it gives CASRPDSSFNEQYF.

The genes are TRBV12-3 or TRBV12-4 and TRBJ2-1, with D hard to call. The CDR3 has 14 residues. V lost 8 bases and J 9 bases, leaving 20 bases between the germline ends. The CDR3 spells CASRVAFDLTEQFF. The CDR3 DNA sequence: TGTGCCAGCCGGGTGGCCTTTGACCTGACTGAGCAGTTCTTC.

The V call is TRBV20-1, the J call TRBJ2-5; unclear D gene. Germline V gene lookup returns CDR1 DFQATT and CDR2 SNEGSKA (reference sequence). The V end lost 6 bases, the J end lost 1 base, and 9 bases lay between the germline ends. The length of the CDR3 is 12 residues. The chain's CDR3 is CSAQTPQETQYF. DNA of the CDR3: TGCAGTGCCCAAACTCCCCAAGAGACCCAGTACTTC.

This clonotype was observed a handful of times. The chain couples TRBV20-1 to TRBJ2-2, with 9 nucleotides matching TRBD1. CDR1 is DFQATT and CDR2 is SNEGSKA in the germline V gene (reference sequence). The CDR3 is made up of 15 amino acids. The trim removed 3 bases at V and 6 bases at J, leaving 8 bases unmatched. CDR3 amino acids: CSASPGTGRAGELFF. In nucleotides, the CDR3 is TGCAGTGCTAGTCCCGGGACAGGGCGCGCCGGGGAGCTGTTTTTT.

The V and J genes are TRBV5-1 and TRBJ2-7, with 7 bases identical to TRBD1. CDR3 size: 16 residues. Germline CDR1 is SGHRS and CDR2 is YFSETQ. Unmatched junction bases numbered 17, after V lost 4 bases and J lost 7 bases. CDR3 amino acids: CASSTRQGISYNEQYF. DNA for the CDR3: TGCGCCAGCAGCACGAGACAGGGCATATCCTACAATGAGCAGTACTTC.

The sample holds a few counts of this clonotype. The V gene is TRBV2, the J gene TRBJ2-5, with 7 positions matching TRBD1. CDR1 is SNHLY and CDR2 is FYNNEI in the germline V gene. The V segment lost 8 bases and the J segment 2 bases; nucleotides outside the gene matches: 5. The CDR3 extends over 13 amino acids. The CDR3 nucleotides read TGTGCCAGCCTTAACAGGGGACAAGAGACCCAGTACTTC. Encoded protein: CASLNRGQETQYF. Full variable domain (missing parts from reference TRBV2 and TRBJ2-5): EPEVTQTPSHQVTQMGQEVILRCVPISNHLYFYWYRQILGQKVEFLVSFYNNEISEKSEIFDDQFSVERPDGSNFTLKIRSTKLEDSAMYFCASLNRGQETQYFGPGTRLLVL.

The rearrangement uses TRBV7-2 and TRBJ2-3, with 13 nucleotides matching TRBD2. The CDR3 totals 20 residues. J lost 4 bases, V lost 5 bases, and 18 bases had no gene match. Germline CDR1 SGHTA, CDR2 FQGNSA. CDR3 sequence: CASSGTGAGTSGMSPDTQYF. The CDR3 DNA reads TGTGCCAGCAGCGGTACTGGAGCTGGGACTAGCGGGATGTCCCCAGATACGCAGTATTTT.

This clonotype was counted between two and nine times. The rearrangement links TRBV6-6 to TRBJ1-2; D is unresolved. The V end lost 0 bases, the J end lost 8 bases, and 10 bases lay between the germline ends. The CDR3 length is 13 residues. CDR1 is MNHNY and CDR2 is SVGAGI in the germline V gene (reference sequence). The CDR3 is CASSYSPLWGYTF. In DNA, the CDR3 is TGTGCCAGCAGTTACTCGCCCCTCTGGGGCTACACCTTC.

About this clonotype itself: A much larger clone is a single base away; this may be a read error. The CDR3 DNA reads as TGCAGCGCCCCGAGCGGAGTGCACAATGAGCAGTACTTC. This codes for CSAPSGVHNEQYF. The J gene is TRBJ2-1, the V gene TRBV29-1; a possible D gene is TRBD2 (5 bases). The J call is uncertain, as TRBJ2-7 better fits the DNA end. CDR3 length: 13 amino acids. CDR1 and CDR2 from the germline V gene are SQVTM and ANQGSEA.

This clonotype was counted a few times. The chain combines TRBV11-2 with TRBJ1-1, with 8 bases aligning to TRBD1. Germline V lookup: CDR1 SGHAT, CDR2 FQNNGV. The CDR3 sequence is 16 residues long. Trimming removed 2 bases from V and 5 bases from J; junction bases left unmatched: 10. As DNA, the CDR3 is TGTGCCAGCAGCTTATGGGTACGGACAGGGAGAACTGAAGCTTTCTTT. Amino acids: CASSLWVRTGRTEAFF.

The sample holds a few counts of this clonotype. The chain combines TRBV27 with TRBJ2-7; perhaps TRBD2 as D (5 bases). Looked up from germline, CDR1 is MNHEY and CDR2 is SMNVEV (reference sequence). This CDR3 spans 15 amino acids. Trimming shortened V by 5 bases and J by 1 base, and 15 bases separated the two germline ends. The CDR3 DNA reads TGTGCCAGCAGTAGGCCCGGGGTATATTCCTACGAGCAGTACTTC. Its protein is CASSRPGVYSYEQYF.

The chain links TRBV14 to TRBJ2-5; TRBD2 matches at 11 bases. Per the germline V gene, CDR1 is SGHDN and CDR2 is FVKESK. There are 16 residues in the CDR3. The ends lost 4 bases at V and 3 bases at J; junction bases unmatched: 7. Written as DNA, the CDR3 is TGTGCCAGCAGCCCCCGACTAGCGGGATTTGAAGAGACCCAGTACTTC. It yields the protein CASSPRLAGFEETQYF. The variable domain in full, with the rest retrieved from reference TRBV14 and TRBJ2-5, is EAGVTQFPSHSVIEKGQTVTLRCDPISGHDNLYWYRRVMGKEIKFLLHFVKESKQDESGMPNNRFLAERTGGTYSTLKVQPAELEDSGVYFCASSPRLAGFEETQYFGPGTRLLVL.

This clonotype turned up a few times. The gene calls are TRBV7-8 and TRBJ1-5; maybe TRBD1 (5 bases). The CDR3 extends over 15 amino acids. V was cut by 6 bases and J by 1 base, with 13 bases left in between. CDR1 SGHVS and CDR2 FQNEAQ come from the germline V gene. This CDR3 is CASRLGRLSNQPQHF. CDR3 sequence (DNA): TGTGCCAGCAGACTGGGACGGCTAAGCAATCAGCCCCAGCATTTT.

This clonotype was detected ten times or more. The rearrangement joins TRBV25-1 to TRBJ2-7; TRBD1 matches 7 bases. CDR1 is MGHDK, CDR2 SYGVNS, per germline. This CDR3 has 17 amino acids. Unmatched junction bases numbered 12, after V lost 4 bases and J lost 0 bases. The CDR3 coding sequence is TGTGCCAGCAGTGGGTACGGGTTGACAGGGAGCTCCTACGAGCAGTACTTC. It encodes CASSGYGLTGSSYEQYF.

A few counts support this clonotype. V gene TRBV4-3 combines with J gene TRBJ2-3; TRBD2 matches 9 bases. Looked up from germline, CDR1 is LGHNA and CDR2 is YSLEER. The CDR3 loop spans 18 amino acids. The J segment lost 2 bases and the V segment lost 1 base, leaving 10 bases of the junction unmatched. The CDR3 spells CASSQVFIAGELTDTQYF. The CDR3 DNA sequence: TGCGCCAGCAGCCAAGTATTTATAGCGGGGGAGCTCACAGATACGCAGTATTTT.

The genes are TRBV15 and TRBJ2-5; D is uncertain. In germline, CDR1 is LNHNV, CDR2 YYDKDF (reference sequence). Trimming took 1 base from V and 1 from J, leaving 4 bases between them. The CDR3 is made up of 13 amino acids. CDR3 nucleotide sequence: TGTGCCACCAGCAGAGGTCCCCAAGAGACCCAGTACTTC. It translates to CATSRGPQETQYF.